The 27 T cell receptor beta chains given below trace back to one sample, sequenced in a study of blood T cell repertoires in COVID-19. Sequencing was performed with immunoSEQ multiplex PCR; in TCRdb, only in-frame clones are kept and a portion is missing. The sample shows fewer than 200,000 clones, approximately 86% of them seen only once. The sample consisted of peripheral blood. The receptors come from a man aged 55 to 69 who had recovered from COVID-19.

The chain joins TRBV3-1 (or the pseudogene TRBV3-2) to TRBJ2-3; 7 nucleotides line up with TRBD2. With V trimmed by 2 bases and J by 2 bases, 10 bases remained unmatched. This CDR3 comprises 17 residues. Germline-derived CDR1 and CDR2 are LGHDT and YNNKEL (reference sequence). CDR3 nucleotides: TGTGCCAGCAGCCAAAGGGCCACGGGGGGAATCACAGATACGCAGTATTTT. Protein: CASSQRATGGITDTQYF.

Here the CDR3 reads CASSTQGARRDTQYF. The CDR3 region has the DNA TGTGCCAGTAGTACCCAGGGGGCGCGGAGGGATACGCAGTATTTT. The rearrangement uses TRBV19 and TRBJ2-3, with TRBD1 identical over 8 bases. The V gene's germline CDR1 is LNHDA and CDR2 SQIVND (reference sequence). V was pared by 4 bases and J by 6 bases, with 9 bases of the junction left unmatched. This CDR3 comprises 15 residues.

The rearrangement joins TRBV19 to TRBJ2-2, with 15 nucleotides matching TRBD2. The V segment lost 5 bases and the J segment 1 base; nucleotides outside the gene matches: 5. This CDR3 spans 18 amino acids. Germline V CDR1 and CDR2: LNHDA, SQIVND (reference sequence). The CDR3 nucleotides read TGTGCCAGTAGTCCAGGGACTAGCGGGGGGCTGAACACCGGGGAGCTGTTTTTT. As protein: CASSPGTSGGLNTGELFF.

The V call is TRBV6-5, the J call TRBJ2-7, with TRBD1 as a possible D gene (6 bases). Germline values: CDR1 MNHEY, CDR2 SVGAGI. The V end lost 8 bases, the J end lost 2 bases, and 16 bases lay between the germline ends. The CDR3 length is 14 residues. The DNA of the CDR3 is TGTGCCAGCTTACGAGGGGGTCCCGCCTACGAGCAGTACTTC. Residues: CASLRGGPAYEQYF.

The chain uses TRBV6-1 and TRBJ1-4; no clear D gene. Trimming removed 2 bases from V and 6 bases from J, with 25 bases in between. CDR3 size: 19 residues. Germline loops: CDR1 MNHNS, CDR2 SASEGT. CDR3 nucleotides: TGTGCCAGCAGTGAATTTTTCAATTCTACTCATAACTTCGATGAAAAACTGTTTTTT. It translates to CASSEFFNSTHNFDEKLFF.

The CDR3 loop reads CASRQGDEQYF. The CDR3 nucleotides read TGCGCCAGCAGACAGGGGGACGAGCAGTACTTC. The rearrangement links TRBV5-1 to TRBJ2-7, with 8 bases matching TRBD1. CDR1 SGHRS and CDR2 YFSETQ come from the germline V gene. The CDR3 sequence is 11 residues long. V trimming: 5 bases; J trimming: 5 bases; junction bases outside the gene matches: 0. Supplemented by reference TRBV5-1 and TRBJ2-7, the full variable domain reads KAGVTQTPRYLIKTRGQQVTLSCSPISGHRSVSWYQQTPGQGLQFLFEYFSETQRNKGNFPGRFSGRQFSNSRSEMNVSTLELGDSALYLCASRQGDEQYFGPGTRLTVT.

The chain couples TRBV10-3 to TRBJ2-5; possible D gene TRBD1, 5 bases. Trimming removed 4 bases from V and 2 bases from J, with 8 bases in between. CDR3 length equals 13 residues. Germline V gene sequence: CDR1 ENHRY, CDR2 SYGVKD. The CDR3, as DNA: TGTGCCATCAGTGTAAACAGGCAAGAGACCCAGTACTTC. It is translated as CAISVNRQETQYF.

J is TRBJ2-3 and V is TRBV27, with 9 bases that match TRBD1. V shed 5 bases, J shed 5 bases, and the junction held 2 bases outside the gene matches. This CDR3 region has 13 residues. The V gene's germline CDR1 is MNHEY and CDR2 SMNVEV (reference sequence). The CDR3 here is CASSRTGEDTQYF. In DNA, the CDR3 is TGTGCCAGCAGTAGGACAGGGGAAGATACGCAGTATTTT.

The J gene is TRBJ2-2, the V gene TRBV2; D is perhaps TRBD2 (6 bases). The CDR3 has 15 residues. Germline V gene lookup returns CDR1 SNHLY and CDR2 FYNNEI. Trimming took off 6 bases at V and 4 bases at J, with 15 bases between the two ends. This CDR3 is CASRAGPDGTGELFF. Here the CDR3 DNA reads TGTGCCAGCAGGGCGGGGCCTGATGGCACCGGGGAGCTGTTTTTT.

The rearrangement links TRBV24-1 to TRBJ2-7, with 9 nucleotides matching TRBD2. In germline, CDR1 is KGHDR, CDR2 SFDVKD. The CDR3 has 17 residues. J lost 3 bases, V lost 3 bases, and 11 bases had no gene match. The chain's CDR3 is CATSDSVSGLANYEQYF. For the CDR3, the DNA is TGTGCCACCAGTGATAGCGTCTCGGGACTAGCTAACTACGAGCAGTACTTC.

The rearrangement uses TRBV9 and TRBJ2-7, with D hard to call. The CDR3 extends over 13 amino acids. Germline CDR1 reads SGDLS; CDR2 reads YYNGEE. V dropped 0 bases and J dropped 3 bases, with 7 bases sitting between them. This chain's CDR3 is CASSVDSNYEQYF. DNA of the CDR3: TGTGCCAGCAGCGTAGACTCGAACTACGAGCAGTACTTC.

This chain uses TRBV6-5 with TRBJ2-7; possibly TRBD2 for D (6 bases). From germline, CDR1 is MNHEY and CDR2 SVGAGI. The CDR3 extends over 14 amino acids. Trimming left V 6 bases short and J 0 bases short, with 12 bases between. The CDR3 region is CASRRDRSSYEQYF. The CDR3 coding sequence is TGTGCCAGCAGGCGGGACCGGAGCTCCTACGAGCAGTACTTC.

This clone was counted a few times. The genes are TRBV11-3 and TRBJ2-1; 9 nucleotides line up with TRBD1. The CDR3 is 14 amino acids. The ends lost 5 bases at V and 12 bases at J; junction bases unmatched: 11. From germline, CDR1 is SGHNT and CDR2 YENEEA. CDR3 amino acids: CASSRTGGGAVQFF. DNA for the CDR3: TGTGCCAGCAGCCGAACAGGGGGCGGGGCGGTGCAGTTCTTC. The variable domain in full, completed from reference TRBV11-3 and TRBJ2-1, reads EAGVVQSPRYKIIEKKQPVAFWCNPISGHNTLYWYLQNLGQGPELLIRYENEEAVDDSQLPKDRFSAERLKGVDSTLKIQPAELGDSAVYLCASSRTGGGAVQFFGPGTRLTVL.

The CDR3 sequence: CASSRPLGTGDSEQYF. The CDR3 region has the DNA TGTGCCAGCAGCCGCCCTCTGGGGACAGGGGACAGCGAGCAGTACTTC. The chain couples TRBV7-6 to TRBJ2-7; TRBD1 matches at 10 bases. CDR1 SGHVS and CDR2 FNYEAQ come from the germline V gene. V trimming: 5 bases; J trimming: 6 bases; junction bases outside the gene matches: 13. The length of the CDR3 is 16 residues.

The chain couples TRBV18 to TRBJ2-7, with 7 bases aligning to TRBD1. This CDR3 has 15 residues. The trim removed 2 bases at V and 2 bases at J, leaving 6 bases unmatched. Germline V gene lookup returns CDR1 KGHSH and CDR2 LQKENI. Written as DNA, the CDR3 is TGTGCCAGCTCACCAAGCACAGGGGACCCCTACGAGCAGTACTTC. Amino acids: CASSPSTGDPYEQYF.

The CDR3 sequence: CASSPGQGGSGGYTF. The CDR3 DNA reads TGTGCCAGCTCACCAGGACAGGGGGGTTCGGGAGGCTACACCTTC. The chain employs TRBV18 and TRBJ1-2, with TRBD1 matching over 10 bases. The V segment lost 2 bases and the J segment 8 bases; nucleotides outside the gene matches: 8. This CDR3 contains 15 residues. Germline V gives CDR1 KGHSH, CDR2 LQKENI.

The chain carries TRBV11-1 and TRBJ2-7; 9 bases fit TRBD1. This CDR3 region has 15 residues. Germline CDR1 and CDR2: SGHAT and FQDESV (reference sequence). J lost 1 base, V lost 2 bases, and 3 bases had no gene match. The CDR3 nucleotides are TGTGCCAGCAGCTTAACCGGGACAGGGTCCTACGAGCAGTACTTC. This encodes CASSLTGTGSYEQYF.

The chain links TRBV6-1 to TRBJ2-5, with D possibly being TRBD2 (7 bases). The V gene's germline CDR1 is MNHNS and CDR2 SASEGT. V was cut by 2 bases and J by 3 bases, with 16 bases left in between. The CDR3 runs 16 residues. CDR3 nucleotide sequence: TGTGCCAGCAGTGAATGGGGAGGGGAGGGGGAAGAGACCCAGTACTTC. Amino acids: CASSEWGGEGEETQYF.

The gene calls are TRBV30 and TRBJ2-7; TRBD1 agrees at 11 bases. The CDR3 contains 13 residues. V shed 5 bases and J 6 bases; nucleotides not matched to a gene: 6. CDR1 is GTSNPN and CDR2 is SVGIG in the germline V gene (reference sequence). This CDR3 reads CAWAGQGVGEQYF. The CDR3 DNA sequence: TGTGCCTGGGCGGGACAGGGGGTGGGCGAGCAGTACTTC. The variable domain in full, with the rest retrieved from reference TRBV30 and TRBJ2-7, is SQTIHQWPATLVQPVGSPLSLECTVEGTSNPNLYWYRQAAGRGLQLLFYSVGIGQISSEVPQNLSASRPQDRQFILSSKKLLLSDSGFYLCAWAGQGVGEQYFGPGTRLTVT.

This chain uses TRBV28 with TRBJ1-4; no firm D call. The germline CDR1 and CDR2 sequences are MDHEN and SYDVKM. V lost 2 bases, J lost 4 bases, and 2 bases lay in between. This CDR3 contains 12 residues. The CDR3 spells CASSLLNEKLFF. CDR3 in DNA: TGTGCCAGCAGTTTACTTAATGAAAAACTGTTTTTT.

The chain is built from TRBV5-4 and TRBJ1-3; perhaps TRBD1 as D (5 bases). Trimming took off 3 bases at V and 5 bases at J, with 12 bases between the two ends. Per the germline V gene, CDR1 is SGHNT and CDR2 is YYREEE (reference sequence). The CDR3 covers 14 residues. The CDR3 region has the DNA TGTGCCAGCAGCTCCGCGGGGGTTCGAAACACCATATATTTT. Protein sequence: CASSSAGVRNTIYF.

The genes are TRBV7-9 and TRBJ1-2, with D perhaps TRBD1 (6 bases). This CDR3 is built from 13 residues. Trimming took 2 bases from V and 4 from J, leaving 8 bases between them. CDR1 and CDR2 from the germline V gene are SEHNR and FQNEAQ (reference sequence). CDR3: CASSLRTAYGYTF. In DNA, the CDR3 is TGTGCCAGCAGCTTAAGGACAGCCTATGGCTACACCTTC.

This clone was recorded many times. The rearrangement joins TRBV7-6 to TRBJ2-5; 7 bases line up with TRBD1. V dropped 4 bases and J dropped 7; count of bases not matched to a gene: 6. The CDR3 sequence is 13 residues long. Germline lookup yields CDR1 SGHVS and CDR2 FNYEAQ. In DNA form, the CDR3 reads TGTGCCAGCAGCTCCGAGACAGGGTCGACCCAGTACTTC. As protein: CASSSETGSTQYF.

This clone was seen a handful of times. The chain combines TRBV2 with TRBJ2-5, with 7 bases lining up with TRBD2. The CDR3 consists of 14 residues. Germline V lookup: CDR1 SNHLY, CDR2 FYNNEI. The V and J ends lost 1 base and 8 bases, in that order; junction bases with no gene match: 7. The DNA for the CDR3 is TGTGCCAGCAGTGAAGTCAGTAGCGGGCAAACCCAGTACTTC. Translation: CASSEVSSGQTQYF.

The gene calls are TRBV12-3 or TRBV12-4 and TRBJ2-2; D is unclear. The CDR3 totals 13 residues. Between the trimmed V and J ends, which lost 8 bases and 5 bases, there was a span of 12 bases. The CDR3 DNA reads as TGTGCCAGCGAATTTGGGCGAACCGGGGAGCTGTTTTTT. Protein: CASEFGRTGELFF.

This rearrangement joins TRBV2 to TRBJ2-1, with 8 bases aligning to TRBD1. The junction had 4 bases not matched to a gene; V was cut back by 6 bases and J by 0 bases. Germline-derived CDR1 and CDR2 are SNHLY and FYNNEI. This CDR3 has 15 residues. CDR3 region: CASRDRASSYNEQFF. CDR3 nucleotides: TGTGCCAGCAGGGACAGGGCGAGCTCCTACAATGAGCAGTTCTTC.

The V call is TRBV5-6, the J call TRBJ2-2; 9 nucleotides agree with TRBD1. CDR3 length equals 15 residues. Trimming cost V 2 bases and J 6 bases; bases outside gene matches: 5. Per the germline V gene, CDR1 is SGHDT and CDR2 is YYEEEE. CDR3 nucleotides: TGTGCCAGCAGCTTCTGGGACAGGGAGGCCGGGGAGCTGTTTTTT. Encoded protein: CASSFWDREAGELFF.